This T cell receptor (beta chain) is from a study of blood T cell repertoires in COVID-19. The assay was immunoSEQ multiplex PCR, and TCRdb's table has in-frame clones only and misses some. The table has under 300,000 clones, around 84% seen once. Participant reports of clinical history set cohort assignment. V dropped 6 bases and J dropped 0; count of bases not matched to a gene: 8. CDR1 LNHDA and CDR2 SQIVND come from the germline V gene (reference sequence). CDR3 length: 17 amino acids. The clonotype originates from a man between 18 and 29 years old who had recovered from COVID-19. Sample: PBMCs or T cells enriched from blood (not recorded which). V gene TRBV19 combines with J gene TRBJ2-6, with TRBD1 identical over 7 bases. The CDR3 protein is CASRGGDSNSGANVLTF. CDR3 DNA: TGTGCCAGTAGAGGTGGGGACAGCAACTCTGGGGCCAACGTCCTGACTTTC.